These T cell receptor beta chains were read from a single sample in a study of T cell repertoires in cytomegalovirus infection. A single record per CDR3 protein comes from TCRdb applying MiXCR to the reads. The sample carries fewer than 300,000 distinct CDR3 sequences, about 23% recorded once. What was sequenced was PBMCs. The receptors shown here come from a human donor in good health (CMV status not recorded). Some clones in this sample may be carry-over from other donors' samples. CDR3s include the opening cysteine and the closing phenylalanine or tryptophan. D genes are given only for firm matches. Only part of the rows carry a size: once, few, many, or a class if the clone is expanded.

clone size	D gene	V gene	CDR3 length	J gene	CDR3 protein	CDR3 DNA
.	.	TRBV29-1	12	TRBJ1-1	CSVGGGNTEAFF	TGCAGCGTTGGTGGGGGAAACACTGAAGCTTTCTTT
.	TRBD1	TRBV7-6	16	TRBJ2-7	CASSWTGLQSSYEQYF	TGTGCCAGCAGCTGGACAGGGCTCCAGAGCTCCTACGAGCAGTACTTC
many	.	TRBV7-2	15	TRBJ1-4	CASSSSTGSNEKLFF	TGTGCCAGCAGCTCATCGACGGGGTCTAATGAAAAACTGTTTTTT
many	TRBD2	TRBV7-2	19	TRBJ2-3	CASSPPVAWRGGGTDTQYF	TGTGCCAGCAGCCCCCCCGTTGCCTGGCGGGGGGGGGGCACAGATACGCAGTATTTT
.	.	TRBV20-1	14	TRBJ2-4	CSATALGAKNIQYF	TGCAGTGCTACTGCTCTAGGAGCCAAAAACATTCAGTACTTC
few	TRBD1	TRBV15	14	TRBJ2-7	CATSRGGTGYEQYF	TGTGCCACCAGCAGAGGGGGGACAGGCTACGAGCAGTACTTC
.	.	TRBV20-1	11	TRBJ2-3	CSAMTADTQYF	TGCAGTGCTATGACCGCGGATACGCAGTATTTT
.	.	TRBV28	14	TRBJ2-7	CASTPEGFGYEQYF	TGTGCCAGTACTCCAGAGGGGTTTGGTTACGAGCAGTACTTC
.	TRBD1	TRBV5-5	14	TRBJ2-7	CASSPTGGAIGQYF	TGTGCCAGCAGCCCCACAGGGGGCGCGATCGGGCAGTACTTC
many	.	TRBV7-9	16	TRBJ2-1	CASSLIIGPGYNEQFF	TGTGCCAGCAGCTTAATAATCGGACCAGGGTACAATGAGCAGTTCTTC
few	.	TRBV10-3	15	TRBJ2-2	CAISEWGKKPGELFF	TGTGCCATCAGTGAATGGGGGAAGAAACCCGGGGAGCTGTTTTTT
many	.	TRBV7-2	14	TRBJ2-5	CASSLSGGPETQYF	TGTGCCAGCAGCTTATCCGGGGGGCCGGAGACCCAGTACTTC
.	.	TRBV11-2	11	TRBJ2-5	CASSFTGTQYF	TGTGCCAGCAGCTTTACCGGGACCCAGTACTTC
many	TRBD1	TRBV7-2	14	TRBJ2-7	CASSGTGLGPEQYF	TGTGCCAGCAGTGGGACAGGGCTGGGTCCCGAGCAGTACTTC
.	.	TRBV11-2	16	TRBJ1-3	CASSLHGRRSGNTIFF	TGTGCCAGCAGCTTACACGGCAGGCGCTCTGGAAACACCATATTTTTT
.	.	TRBV6-8	19	TRBJ2-1	CASSRRAGTSAVSYNEQFF	TGTGCCAGCAGCCGAAGGGCCGGGACATCGGCGGTTTCGTACAATGAGCAGTTCTTC
once	.	TRBV6-8	13	TRBJ2-3	CASSYASTDTQYF	TGTGCCAGCAGTTACGCGAGCACAGATACGCAGTATTTT
many	.	TRBV7-2	15	TRBJ2-7	CASSPAAAGIGEQYF	TGTGCCAGCAGCCCGGCGGCAGCTGGGATCGGAGAGCAGTACTTC
many	TRBD1	TRBV6-1	15	TRBJ2-1	CASTEGGQGGNEQFF	TGTGCCAGCACTGAAGGGGGACAGGGTGGCAATGAGCAGTTCTTC
many	TRBD1	TRBV7-6	15	TRBJ2-1	CASSETGVRYNEQFF	TGTGCCAGCAGCGAAACAGGGGTTAGGTACAATGAGCAGTTCTTC
many	.	TRBV7-2	15	TRBJ2-1	CASRNDRAGYNEQFF	TGTGCCAGCAGAAATGACAGGGCGGGGTACAATGAGCAGTTCTTC
.	.	TRBV6-1	15	TRBJ2-1	CASSVTGATNNEQFF	TGTGCCAGCAGTGTGACGGGGGCGACAAACAATGAGCAGTTCTTC
.	TRBD2	TRBV6-5	15	TRBJ2-7	CASSYSGTSSREQYF	TGTGCCAGCAGTTACTCCGGGACTAGTTCTCGCGAGCAGTACTTC
many	TRBD1	TRBV7-8	17	TRBJ1-5	CASSLVVSGGINQPQHF	TGTGCCAGCAGCTTAGTGGTATCAGGGGGCATCAATCAGCCCCAGCATTTT